Listed here are 16 T cell receptor beta chains from one sample, sequenced in a study of CD8+ T cells in alopecia areata. It was cDNA, reverse transcribed from extracted RNA, that served as the sequencing template. TCRdb's table, derived via immunoSEQ multiplex PCR, lists solely in-frame clones and lacks some. The data show tens of thousands of clones, about 51% seen once. What was sequenced was NKG2D-high CD8+ T cells sorted from blood. These TCRs come from a human donor with alopecia areata.

Comments on this clone: The sample contains more than one DNA sequence encoding this CDR3. The chain employs TRBV4-1 and TRBJ1-5; no definite D call. V was clipped by 1 base and J by 0 bases, with 1 base between them. The CDR3 is made up of 13 amino acids. Looked up from germline, CDR1 is MGHRA and CDR2 is YSYEKL. CDR3 amino acids: CASSQGSNQPQHF. In nucleotides, the CDR3 is TGCGCCAGCAGCCAAGGTAGCAATCAGCCCCAGCATTTT.

This clone ranks as medium-sized (0.01 to 0.1%). The rearrangement links TRBV6-6 to TRBJ2-7; the D gene could be TRBD1 or TRBD2 (5 bases each). V was shortened by 6 bases and J by 3 bases, with 12 bases between the two germline ends. CDR1 and CDR2 (germline): MNHNY, SVGAGI (reference sequence). This CDR3 region has 13 residues. The CDR3 region is CASRRDENYEQYF. The CDR3 DNA sequence: TGTGCCAGCAGACGGGACGAAAACTACGAGCAGTACTTC.

The chain recombines TRBV5-4 with TRBJ2-5; TRBD1 agrees at 8 bases. There are 15 residues in the CDR3. Germline loops: CDR1 SGHNT, CDR2 YYREEE (reference sequence). Losses at the gene ends were 0 bases for V and 5 bases for J; bases not matched to a gene: 6. Written as DNA, the CDR3 is TGTGCCAGCAGCTTGGAGGACAGGGCGAGGGAGACCCAGTACTTC. It codes for CASSLEDRARETQYF. Filled out from reference TRBV5-4 and TRBJ2-5, the complete variable domain reads ETGVTQSPTHLIKTRGQQVTLRCSSQSGHNTVSWYQQALGQGPQFIFQYYREEENGRGNFPPRFSGLQFPNYSSELNVNALELDDSALYLCASSLEDRARETQYFGPGTRLLVL.

The chain has TRBV7-2 and TRBJ2-3; a weak D match, TRBD2 (5 bases). In germline, CDR1 is SGHTA, CDR2 FQGNSA. Trimming shortened V by 5 bases and J by 6 bases, and 9 bases separated the two germline ends. The CDR3 consists of 12 residues. CDR3: CASSDLADTQYF. In DNA form, the CDR3 reads TGTGCCAGCAGCGATTTAGCGGATACGCAGTATTTT.

This chain uses TRBV9 with TRBJ2-5, with D hard to call. V gave up 3 bases and J gave up 3 bases, with 6 bases separating them. Germline CDR1 is SGDLS and CDR2 is YYNGEE. The CDR3 is 12 amino acids. The CDR3: CASSGPKETQYF. CDR3 sequence (DNA): TGTGCCAGCAGCGGACCAAAAGAGACCCAGTACTTC.

The chain carries TRBV29-1 and TRBJ2-5; 9 bases agree with TRBD2. The trim removed 6 bases at V and 2 bases at J, leaving 4 bases unmatched. The germline V gene encodes CDR1 SQVTM and CDR2 ANQGSEA. The CDR3 runs to 13 residues. The CDR3 DNA reads TGCAGCGTCCCGACTAGCGGACAAGAGACCCAGTACTTC. It yields the protein CSVPTSGQETQYF.

The V gene is TRBV29-1, the J gene TRBJ1-1; 8 bases are shared with TRBD1. The CDR3 is 12 residues long. J gave up 3 bases and V 6 bases, and 3 bases lay outside the gene matches. CDR1 is SQVTM and CDR2 is ANQGSEA in the germline V gene. The CDR3 coding sequence is TGCAGCGTCGAACAGGGGGACACTGAAGCTTTCTTT. Translating gives CSVEQGDTEAFF.

This clone was observed a few times. The V and J genes are TRBV29-1 and TRBJ2-7; the D gene could be TRBD1 or TRBD2 (6 bases each). The germline V gene encodes CDR1 SQVTM and CDR2 ANQGSEA. Trimming pared 6 bases from V and 4 bases from J, leaving 10 bases between. The CDR3 loop spans 11 amino acids. CDR3 DNA: TGCAGCGTGGGAGGACAGTACGAGCAGTACTTC. Protein product: CSVGGQYEQYF.

The chain uses TRBV23-1 and TRBJ2-5; D is unclear. TRBV23-1 falls under the ORF class, with uncertain function. The CDR3 is 13 amino acids. The V end was cut by 0 bases, the J end by 3 bases, with 5 bases between. CDR3 residues: CASSQSHEETQYF. The CDR3 nucleotides are TGCGCCAGCAGTCAATCGCATGAAGAGACCCAGTACTTC.

The gene calls are TRBV27 and TRBJ1-2; weak D call: TRBD1 (6 bases). The CDR3 totals 12 residues. Trimming left V 5 bases short and J 6 bases short, with 10 bases between. Germline V gene lookup returns CDR1 MNHEY and CDR2 SMNVEV (reference sequence). The CDR3 DNA is TGTGCCAGCAGTCCACAGGGAGATGGCTACACCTTC. Its protein product is CASSPQGDGYTF.

The chain uses TRBV29-1 and TRBJ2-1, with 11 nucleotides matching TRBD1. The V segment lost 8 bases and the J segment 4 bases; nucleotides outside the gene matches: 4. CDR1 and CDR2 (germline): SQVTM, ANQGSEA. This CDR3 has 13 amino acids. The CDR3 region has the DNA TGCAGCTTCGGACAGGGGGCATACAATGAGCAGTTCTTC. This translates into CSFGQGAYNEQFF.

In this sample, this clone turned up a few times. This chain's CDR3 is CASSQVTGNQPQHF. CDR3 nucleotide sequence: TGCGCCAGCAGCCAAGTTACGGGCAATCAGCCCCAGCATTTT. The V call is TRBV4-1, the J call TRBJ1-5; D not resolved. The CDR3 length is 14 residues. Germline V lookup: CDR1 MGHRA, CDR2 YSYEKL. Trimming cost V 1 base and J 2 bases, with 6 bases left between them.

Only a few counts were recorded for this clone. In nucleotides, the CDR3 is TGCAGCGTTGAATCGGCCTTCACGAACACCGGGGAGCTGTTTTTT. Translating gives CSVESAFTNTGELFF. The chain employs TRBV29-1 and TRBJ2-2; no definite D call. Germline V gene data show CDR1 as SQVTM and CDR2 as ANQGSEA. This CDR3 has 15 amino acids. Trimming took off 2 bases at V and 0 bases at J, with 10 bases between the two ends.

V usage is TRBV28 and J usage is TRBJ2-1, with 7 nucleotides matching TRBD2. The CDR3 loop spans 13 amino acids. Trimming cost V 0 bases and J 13 bases; bases outside gene matches: 6. CDR1 is MDHEN, CDR2 SYDVKM, per germline. The CDR3 here is CASSLWEKAGQFF. The CDR3 DNA reads as TGTGCCAGCAGTTTATGGGAAAAAGCGGGACAGTTCTTC.

This clone was recorded a few times. Within the sample, other DNA sequences also encode this same CDR3. The chain joins TRBV7-9 to TRBJ2-7; D is ambiguous. The CDR3 totals 13 residues. Trimming took 1 base from V and 2 from J, leaving 6 bases between them. CDR1 SEHNR and CDR2 FQNEAQ come from the germline V gene (reference sequence). The CDR3 DNA follows: TGTGCCAGCAGCTTAGGGGGAACCTACGAGCAGTACTTC. This gives the protein CASSLGGTYEQYF. The full variable domain, with the rest looked up from reference TRBV7-9 and TRBJ2-7, is DTGVSQNPRHKITKRGQNVTFRCDPISEHNRLYWYRQTLGQGPEFLTYFQNEAQLEKSRLLSDRFSAERPKGSFSTLEIQRTEQGDSAMYLCASSLGGTYEQYFGPGTRLTVT.

The gene calls are TRBV28 and TRBJ2-1, with TRBD2 matching 7 bases. The CDR3 runs to 15 residues. In germline, CDR1 is MDHEN, CDR2 SYDVKM. V trimming: 3 bases; J trimming: 8 bases; junction bases outside the gene matches: 10. The CDR3 DNA reads TGTGCCAGCAGTTTGGGCGGGGGTCCCGAGGATGAGCAGTTCTTC. Residues: CASSLGGGPEDEQFF.